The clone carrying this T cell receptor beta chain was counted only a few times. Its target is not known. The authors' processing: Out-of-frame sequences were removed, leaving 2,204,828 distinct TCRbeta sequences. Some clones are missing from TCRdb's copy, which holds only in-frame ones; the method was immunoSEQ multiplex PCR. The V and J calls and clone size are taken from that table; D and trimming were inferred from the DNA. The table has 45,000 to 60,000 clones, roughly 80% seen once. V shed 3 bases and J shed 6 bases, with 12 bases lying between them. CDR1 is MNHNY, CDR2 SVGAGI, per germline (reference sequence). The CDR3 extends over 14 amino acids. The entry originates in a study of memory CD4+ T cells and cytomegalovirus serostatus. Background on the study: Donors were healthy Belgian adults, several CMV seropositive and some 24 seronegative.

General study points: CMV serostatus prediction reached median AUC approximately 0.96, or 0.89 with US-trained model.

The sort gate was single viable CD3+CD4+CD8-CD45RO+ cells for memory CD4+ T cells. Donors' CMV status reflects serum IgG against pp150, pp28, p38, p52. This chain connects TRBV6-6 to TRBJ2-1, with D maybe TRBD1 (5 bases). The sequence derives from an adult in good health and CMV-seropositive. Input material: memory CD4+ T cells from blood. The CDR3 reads CASSYIRARNEQFF. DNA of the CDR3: TGTGCCAGCAGTTATATCAGGGCCCGCAATGAGCAGTTCTTC.